Shown below are 24 T cell receptor beta chains from a single sample sequenced in a study of radiotherapy plus CTLA-4 blockade in lung cancer (dated by TCRdb to 2016 to 2019). The protocol used for the library was the immunoSEQ multiplex PCR assay. TCRdb mirrors the immuneACCESS table, restricted to in-frame sequences. Some clones are absent from its copies; in checked studies, under half trace to an unresolved V gene, and the reason for the others is unknown. The sample table contains fewer than 140,000 clones; only one count was recorded for under 90% of them. The ten most abundant clones make up under 3% of the sample. The sample in question was peripheral blood, obtained from a patient treated with radiotherapy plus ipilimumab. These receptors all stem from a human donor with non-small cell lung cancer that progressed on radiotherapy plus ipilimumab. Some clones in this sample may be carry-over from other donors' samples.

The chain is built from TRBV27 and TRBJ2-1; TRBD1 matches 8 bases. Germline V CDR1 and CDR2: MNHEY, SMNVEV (reference sequence). Germline trimming cut 4 bases from V and 4 bases from J; bases unmatched to any gene: 6. This CDR3 is 15 amino acids long. CDR3 nucleotides: TGTGCCAGCAGTTACCAGGACAGGGTGTACAATGAGCAGTTCTTC. This sequence encodes CASSYQDRVYNEQFF.

The chain joins TRBV5-1 to TRBJ2-1, with TRBD2 identical over 12 bases. The CDR3 has 17 amino acids. Germline V gene data show CDR1 as SGHRS and CDR2 as YFSETQ. The trim removed 0 bases at V and 2 bases at J, leaving 3 bases unmatched. The CDR3 region is CASSLALAGGTYNEQFF. CDR3 DNA sequence: TGCGCCAGCAGCTTGGCCCTAGCGGGGGGGACCTACAATGAGCAGTTCTTC.

This sequence joins TRBV6-1 and TRBJ2-5; 13 bases agree with TRBD2. The CDR3 contains 19 residues. J lost 5 bases, V lost 4 bases, and 16 bases had no gene match. Germline-derived CDR1 and CDR2 are MNHNS and SASEGT. CDR3 DNA sequence: TGTGCCAGCAGTGCAAAGCCTACTAGCGGGGGGGCCCGCGTGGAGACCCAGTACTTC. It is translated as CASSAKPTSGGARVETQYF.

CDR3 region: CASNSVVTRGVTEAFF. Here the CDR3 DNA reads TGTGCCAGTAACTCAGTGGTAACACGCGGCGTGACTGAAGCTTTCTTT. This rearrangement joins TRBV19 to TRBJ1-1, with unresolved D. Germline CDR1 is LNHDA and CDR2 is SQIVND (reference sequence). Trimming took 7 bases from V and 5 from J, leaving 23 bases between them. This CDR3 contains 16 residues. Full variable domain (missing parts from reference TRBV19 and TRBJ1-1): DGGITQSPKYLFRKEGQNVTLSCEQNLNHDAMYWYRQDPGQGLRLIYYSQIVNDFQKGDIAEGYSVSREKKESFPLTVTSAQKNPTAFYLCASNSVVTRGVTEAFFGQGTRLTVV.

The chain couples TRBV28 to TRBJ1-2; D not certain. The germline V gene encodes CDR1 MDHEN and CDR2 SYDVKM. This CDR3 spans 12 amino acids. The V end lost 3 bases, the J end lost 8 bases, and 10 bases lay between the germline ends. The CDR3 nucleotides read TGTGCCAGCAGTTTGCTTTCGTGGGGCTACACCTTC. Translated, it gives CASSLLSWGYTF.

This chain links TRBV4-2 with TRBJ2-3; TRBD2 agrees at 7 bases. V shed 1 base and J 4 bases; nucleotides not matched to a gene: 8. The CDR3 spans 16 residues. The germline CDR1 and CDR2 sequences are LGHNA and YNFKEQ. The DNA of the CDR3 is TGTGCCAGCAGCCAAGGGGCCAGCGGGGAGGCAGATACGCAGTATTTT. Translated: CASSQGASGEADTQYF.

This chain connects TRBV2 to TRBJ2-2; 8 bases agree with TRBD2. CDR3 length: 17 residues. Germline V CDR1 and CDR2: SNHLY, FYNNEI. V shed 5 bases, J shed 0 bases, and the junction held 8 bases outside the gene matches. The CDR3 here is CASSHPRAGANTGELFF. DNA of the CDR3: TGTGCCAGCAGTCACCCGAGAGCGGGGGCGAACACCGGGGAGCTGTTTTTT.

The CDR3 reads CASSDGWQDRGMAQHF. In nucleotides, the CDR3 is TGTGCCAGCAGTGATGGTTGGCAGGATAGGGGGATGGCCCAGCATTTT. The chain joins TRBV2 to TRBJ1-5, with D tentatively TRBD1 (6 bases). CDR3 length: 16 amino acids. Looked up from germline, CDR1 is SNHLY and CDR2 is FYNNEI. The V and J ends lost 3 bases and 11 bases respectively, with 23 bases between them.

The chain is built from TRBV9 and TRBJ1-2; a possible D gene is TRBD1 (6 bases). The CDR3 runs 14 residues. Germline V lookup: CDR1 SGDLS, CDR2 YYNGEE. V lost 4 bases to trimming and J lost 2 bases, with 12 bases between them. The CDR3 DNA sequence: TGTGCCAGCAGCACAGGGTATTTCAACTATGGCTACACCTTC. Its translation is CASSTGYFNYGYTF.

This chain uses TRBV5-1 with TRBJ2-1; D is unresolved. Germline CDR1 is SGHRS and CDR2 is YFSETQ. V lost 0 bases and J 6 bases, leaving 16 bases between the germline ends. The CDR3 covers 16 residues. The DNA for the CDR3 is TGCGCCAGCAGCTTGGGATGGGTTAGAATCGGCAATGAGCAGTTCTTC. Translating it yields CASSLGWVRIGNEQFF.

The chain couples TRBV19 to TRBJ2-7; D is uncertain. In germline, CDR1 is LNHDA, CDR2 SQIVND (reference sequence). CDR3 length equals 13 residues. Between the trimmed V and J ends, which lost 6 bases and 1 base, there was a span of 10 bases. CDR3 nucleotide sequence: TGTGCCAGTAGCCAAGGAACTTCCTACGAGCAGTACTTC. Amino acids: CASSQGTSYEQYF.

The chain employs TRBV5-1 and TRBJ2-1; D might be TRBD1 or TRBD2, each matching 5 bases. Germline V CDR1 and CDR2: SGHRS, YFSETQ. V lost 0 bases and J 4 bases, leaving 14 bases between the germline ends. This CDR3 spans 16 amino acids. CDR3 loop: CASSLGWPGLYNEQFF. Written as DNA, the CDR3 is TGCGCCAGCAGCTTGGGTTGGCCGGGGCTATACAATGAGCAGTTCTTC.

The chain links TRBV4-2 to TRBJ1-6, with 8 bases that match TRBD1. This CDR3 spans 18 amino acids. Germline V CDR1 and CDR2: LGHNA, YNFKEQ. Trimming took 2 bases from V and 0 from J; bases not matched to a gene: 6. CDR3 in DNA: TGTGCCAGCAGCCAACCTAGACAGGGGCTCTCCTATAATTCACCCCTCCACTTT. Amino acids: CASSQPRQGLSYNSPLHF.

J is TRBJ2-1 and V is TRBV19; D could derive from TRBD1 or TRBD2 (6 bases each). There are 14 residues in the CDR3. CDR1 is LNHDA, CDR2 SQIVND, per germline (reference sequence). Between the trimmed V and J ends, which lost 3 bases and 8 bases, there was a span of 14 bases. CDR3 DNA: TGTGCCAGTAGTATTTTGGGGGGCCGGCATGAGCAGTTCTTC. Translated: CASSILGGRHEQFF. Supplemented by reference TRBV19 and TRBJ2-1, the full variable domain reads DGGITQSPKYLFRKEGQNVTLSCEQNLNHDAMYWYRQDPGQGLRLIYYSQIVNDFQKGDIAEGYSVSREKKESFPLTVTSAQKNPTAFYLCASSILGGRHEQFFGPGTRLTVL.

The V and J genes are TRBV5-1 and TRBJ1-4, with TRBD1 identical over 8 bases. With 2 bases clipped from V and 7 bases from J, the junction kept 7 bases outside the gene matches. The CDR3 is made up of 15 amino acids. In germline, CDR1 is SGHRS, CDR2 YFSETQ. The CDR3 DNA reads TGCGCCAGCAGCTTAGAGACAGGGGCGGGTGAAAAACTGTTTTTT. It specifies CASSLETGAGEKLFF.

The chain joins TRBV19 to TRBJ1-2, with TRBD1 matching 10 bases. Germline trimming cut 4 bases from V and 6 bases from J; bases unmatched to any gene: 2. CDR1 and CDR2 (germline): LNHDA, SQIVND (reference sequence). CDR3 size: 13 residues. The DNA of the CDR3 is TGTGCCAGTAGTAGAGGACAGGGGGATGGCTACACCTTC. Translating gives CASSRGQGDGYTF.

The chain uses TRBV11-3 and TRBJ2-2; tentative D call: TRBD2 (6 bases). In germline, CDR1 is SGHNT, CDR2 YENEEA. V was shortened by 6 bases and J by 3 bases, with 14 bases between the two germline ends. There are 15 residues in the CDR3. CDR3 in amino acids: CASSIGGSDTGELFF. For the CDR3, the DNA is TGTGCCAGCAGTATTGGGGGGTCGGACACCGGGGAGCTGTTTTTT.

The chain links TRBV2 to TRBJ2-5; 8 bases align to TRBD1. The CDR3 has 15 residues. V gave up 7 bases and J gave up 5 bases; unmatched junction bases: 12. The germline gives CDR1 SNHLY, CDR2 FYNNEI. In nucleotides, the CDR3 is TGTGCCAGCATATCGGCAGGGGGCGCGTCGGAGACCCAGTACTTC. It yields the protein CASISAGGASETQYF. The variable domain in full, with the rest retrieved from reference TRBV2 and TRBJ2-5, is EPEVTQTPSHQVTQMGQEVILRCVPISNHLYFYWYRQILGQKVEFLVSFYNNEISEKSEIFDDQFSVERPDGSNFTLKIRSTKLEDSAMYFCASISAGGASETQYFGPGTRLLVL.

This clone was observed a few times. J is TRBJ2-7 and V is TRBV6-6; possibly TRBD1 or TRBD2 for D (7 bases each). CDR3 length: 16 residues. CDR1 and CDR2 (germline): MNHNY, SVGAGI (reference sequence). V lost 7 bases and J 1 base, leaving 20 bases between the germline ends. CDR3 coding DNA: TGTGCCAGCACCTTCCAGGGGGGGGCTTTATCCTACGAGCAGTACTTC. Encoded protein: CASTFQGGALSYEQYF.

The J gene is TRBJ1-5, the V gene TRBV28; 10 nucleotides match TRBD1. CDR3 size: 19 residues. Germline V gives CDR1 MDHEN, CDR2 SYDVKM. V shed 4 bases, J shed 0 bases, and the junction held 12 bases outside the gene matches. The chain's CDR3 is CASSSPWGDRGNSNQPQHF. The CDR3 nucleotides are TGTGCCAGCAGTTCCCCCTGGGGGGACAGGGGAAATAGCAATCAGCCCCAGCATTTT. Supplemented by reference TRBV28 and TRBJ1-5, the full variable domain reads DVKVTQSSRYLVKRTGEKVFLECVQDMDHENMFWYRQDPGLGLRLIYFSYDVKMKEKGDIPEGYSVSREKKERFSLILESASTNQTSMYLCASSSPWGDRGNSNQPQHFGDGTRLSIL.

V is TRBV9 and J is TRBJ2-7, with TRBD2 as a possible D gene (5 bases). From germline, CDR1 is SGDLS and CDR2 YYNGEE. Trimming cost V 3 bases and J 6 bases, with 10 bases left between them. This CDR3 has 12 residues. CDR3 in amino acids: CASSAVRGEQYF. CDR3 DNA sequence: TGTGCCAGCAGCGCCGTCCGGGGCGAGCAGTACTTC.

This chain joins TRBV27 and TRBJ1-4, with 8 bases aligning to TRBD1. This CDR3 spans 12 amino acids. The V gene's germline CDR1 is MNHEY and CDR2 SMNVEV (reference sequence). Trimming at V came to 3 bases and at J to 14 bases, leaving 5 bases not matched to a gene. The CDR3 DNA reads TGTGCCAGCAGTTTCCCAGGGGGCCGGCTGTTTTTT. As protein: CASSFPGGRLFF.

CDR3 DNA sequence: TGTGCCAGCAGTTTACTCCCAAGGACTAGCGGGTACGAGCAGTACTTC. It translates to CASSLLPRTSGYEQYF. The chain recombines TRBV27 with TRBJ2-7, with 11 bases that match TRBD2. In germline, CDR1 is MNHEY, CDR2 SMNVEV (reference sequence). The ends lost 2 bases at V and 4 bases at J; junction bases unmatched: 7. The CDR3 sequence is 16 residues long.

This chain uses TRBV5-1 with TRBJ1-1; D not resolved. The CDR3 covers 12 residues. Germline V gene data show CDR1 as SGHRS and CDR2 as YFSETQ. V was clipped by 4 bases and J by 6 bases, with 10 bases between them. The CDR3 region is CASSGSAAEAFF. CDR3 sequence (DNA): TGCGCCAGCAGCGGGTCGGCCGCTGAAGCTTTCTTT.